One sample yielded the 21 T cell receptor beta chains listed below, sequenced in a study of blood T cells in healthy people across ages. Primers used in a second PCR of about 7 to 11 cycles were a sample-barcoded 5' primer and a J-beta primer mix. From the 5' RACE reads, TCRdb called clonotypes with MiXCR, one entry per CDR3 protein. The table includes under 850,000 distinct CDR3 sequences, 35% to 40% detected once. Sequencing was performed on blood. These receptors all come from a man between 18 and 29 years old in good health.

This clonotype was seen only a few times. The rearrangement links TRBV6-7 to TRBJ2-5, with D possibly matching TRBD2 (6 bases). TRBV6-7 is placed among ORFs of uncertain function. The CDR3 contains 14 residues. Trimming shortened V by 4 bases and J by 1 base, and 10 bases separated the two germline ends. CDR3 sequence reads: CASSSPSVQETQYF. In DNA form, the CDR3 reads TGTGCCAGCAGTTCACCTAGCGTCCAAGAGACCCAGTACTTC.

The chain combines TRBV20-1 with TRBJ2-2, with 7 bases aligning to TRBD1. The CDR3 covers 15 residues. Trimming cost V 5 bases and J 0 bases; bases outside gene matches: 6. The V gene's germline CDR1 is DFQATT and CDR2 SNEGSKA (reference sequence). The CDR3 DNA reads TGCAGTGCTCTGAAGGGGGCCCCGAACACCGGGGAGCTGTTTTTT. Protein product: CSALKGAPNTGELFF.

CDR3 loop: CASRDIPATYEQFF. DNA for the CDR3: TGCGCCAGCAGGGACATCCCCGCGACCTACGAGCAGTTCTTC. The J gene is TRBJ2-1, the V gene TRBV5-1; TRBD1 is a possible D gene (5 bases). The CDR3 extends over 14 amino acids. V lost 5 bases to trimming and J lost 10 bases, with 19 bases between them. Germline lookup yields CDR1 SGHRS and CDR2 YFSETQ.

The table lists this clonotype with many counts. This chain connects TRBV7-2 to TRBJ2-3, with TRBD2 identical over 12 bases. The CDR3 runs 17 residues. V was clipped by 5 bases and J by 2 bases; unmatched bases: 8. CDR1 and CDR2 (germline): SGHTA, FQGNSA. Written as DNA, the CDR3 is TGTGCCAGCAGCCCCCAGACTAGCGGGGGAACCACAGATACGCAGTATTTT. Its translation is CASSPQTSGGTTDTQYF.

This clonotype came up a few times. The chain is built from TRBV20-1 and TRBJ1-1; tentatively, D is TRBD1 (5 bases). V gave up 5 bases and J gave up 2 bases, with 12 bases separating them. This CDR3 is 13 amino acids long. CDR1 and CDR2 (germline): DFQATT, SNEGSKA (reference sequence). The CDR3 DNA reads TGCAGTGCTTCGACAGTCGCAAACACTGAAGCTTTCTTT. It specifies CSASTVANTEAFF.

The chain uses TRBV5-4 and TRBJ2-1, with 10 positions matching TRBD2. The CDR3 is made up of 14 amino acids. V gave up 2 bases and J gave up 8 bases; unmatched junction bases: 4. Germline V gene lookup returns CDR1 SGHNT and CDR2 YYREEE (reference sequence). The CDR3: CASSLSGGAHEQFF. The CDR3 bases are TGTGCCAGCAGCTTAAGCGGGGGGGCTCATGAGCAGTTCTTC.

The J gene is TRBJ1-5, the V gene TRBV6-6; a weak D match, TRBD1 (5 bases). The CDR3 has 14 amino acids. Germline loops: CDR1 MNHNY, CDR2 SVGAGI (reference sequence). With 7 bases removed from V and 4 bases from J, the gap between germline ends came to 14 bases. CDR3 in DNA: TGTGCCAGCACCCCAAGGGGAAATAATCAGCCCCAGCATTTT. It specifies CASTPRGNNQPQHF.

For this clonotype: The junction and the germline gene differ at one end; a read error may be behind it. The chain carries TRBV12-3 or TRBV12-4 and TRBJ2-3; 10 bases fit TRBD2. This CDR3 has 15 residues. The CDR3 sequence is CGSRLAGDRTDTQYF. The DNA for the CDR3 is TGTGGCAGCCGGCTAGCGGGGGACCGCACAGATACGCAGTATTTT.

This clonotype was seen a few times. The V and J genes are TRBV6-2 or TRBV6-3 and TRBJ2-1, with D perhaps TRBD1 or TRBD2 (5 bases each). Germline V lookup: CDR1 MNHEY, CDR2 SVGEGT. Deletions cut 7 bases from V and 6 bases from J, with 13 bases between. This CDR3 has 13 residues. CDR3 in amino acids: CASTTGAPNEQFF. DNA of the CDR3: TGTGCCAGCACCACCGGGGCCCCCAATGAGCAGTTCTTC.

This clonotype was picked up a small number of times. This chain joins TRBV7-2 and TRBJ2-3; the D gene is possibly TRBD2 (6 bases). Between the trimmed V and J ends, which lost 2 bases and 5 bases, there was a span of 14 bases. This CDR3 region has 15 residues. Germline V lookup: CDR1 SGHTA, CDR2 FQGNSA. CDR3 coding DNA: TGTGCCAGCAGCTTATCGGGGGATGTTAGAGATACGCAGTATTTT. Its protein product is CASSLSGDVRDTQYF.

The chain carries TRBV5-1 and TRBJ2-5; perhaps D is TRBD1 or TRBD2 (5 bases each). The CDR3 loop spans 15 amino acids. The V end lost 0 bases, the J end lost 11 bases, and 20 bases lay between the germline ends. Germline CDR1 SGHRS, CDR2 YFSETQ. The CDR3 is CASSLEGTNNNEQYF. Written as DNA, the CDR3 is TGCGCCAGCAGCTTGGAAGGGACCAACAACAATGAGCAGTACTTC.

J is TRBJ1-6 and V is TRBV9; no definite D call. Trimming shortened V by 0 bases and J by 15 bases, and 16 bases separated the two germline ends. The CDR3 loop spans 14 amino acids. Per the germline V gene, CDR1 is SGDLS and CDR2 is YYNGEE. The CDR3 sequence: CASSVATANSVLHF. CDR3 coding DNA: TGTGCCAGCAGCGTAGCTACCGCCAACAGTGTCCTCCACTTT. Full variable domain (outside the CDR3, taken from reference TRBV9 and TRBJ1-6): DSGVTQTPKHLITATGQRVTLRCSPRSGDLSVYWYQQSLDQGLQFLIQYYNGEERAKGNILERFSAQQFPDLHSELNLSSLELGDSALYFCASSVATANSVLHFGNGTRLTVT.

Note on this clonotype: A much larger clone differs by one base, so this may be a read error. J is TRBJ2-1 and V is TRBV20-1; the D gene is possibly TRBD1 (5 bases). Judging by the DNA end, TRBJ2-7 fits better; the J call may be wrong. Germline V CDR1 and CDR2: DFQATT, SNEGSKA (reference sequence). This CDR3 contains 13 residues. The CDR3 region is CSTRQYSYNEQYF. As DNA, the CDR3 is TGCAGCACACGACAGTACTCCTACAATGAGCAGTACTTC.

About this clonotype: Just one base apart from a much larger clone, this may be a read error. The gene calls are TRBV10-3 and TRBJ2-5; the D is unclear. From germline, CDR1 is ENHRY and CDR2 SYGVKD. Between the trimmed V and J ends, which lost 5 bases and 11 bases, there was a span of 24 bases. This CDR3 is built from 15 residues. CDR3 nucleotide sequence: TGTGCCATCAGTTCAACTAAAACAGCTCTCAATGAGCAGTACTTC. Its protein product is CAISSTKTALNEQYF.

This clonotype showed up just once. The V call is TRBV28, the J call TRBJ1-2, with 8 bases that match TRBD1. CDR1 and CDR2 (germline): MDHEN, SYDVKM. V gave up 6 bases and J gave up 0 bases; unmatched junction bases: 9. This CDR3 has 16 residues. CDR3 coding DNA: TGTGCCAGCAGACTGACAGGGGCCGGGGCTAACTATGGCTACACCTTC. Translating it yields CASRLTGAGANYGYTF.

This clonotype was observed a few times. The rearrangement links TRBV27 to TRBJ1-6, with D hard to call. Trimming cost V 0 bases and J 5 bases, with 8 bases left between them. CDR1 and CDR2 from the germline V gene are MNHEY and SMNVEV (reference sequence). The CDR3 totals 15 residues. The CDR3 DNA reads as TGTGCCAGCAGTTTATCGAGCCGAAATAATTCACCCCTCCACTTT. Translation gives CASSLSSRNNSPLHF.

On this clonotype itself: Just one base apart from a much larger clone, this may be a read error. This rearrangement joins TRBV12-3 or TRBV12-4 to TRBJ1-2, with a tentative D call TRBD1 (5 bases). The CDR3 has 15 amino acids. The germline V and J ends were trimmed by 0 bases and 6 bases, with 14 bases remaining between them. The CDR3 DNA follows: TGTGCCAGCAGTTTAGCAGGGACCGCACTCCATGGCTACACCTTC. It is translated as CASSLAGTALHGYTF.

At least ten counts were recorded for this clonotype. V usage is TRBV12-3 or TRBV12-4 and J usage is TRBJ2-1; tentatively, D is TRBD2 (6 bases). The CDR3 has 18 amino acids. Trimming removed 7 bases from V and 0 bases from J, with 22 bases in between. In DNA, the CDR3 is TGTGCCAGCACCGCCACTCTAGCGAAAGGACCCTCCTACAATGAGCAGTTCTTC. Its translation is CASTATLAKGPSYNEQFF.

This clonotype was seen a few times. This chain uses TRBV14 with TRBJ1-2, with D unresolved. V was trimmed by 0 bases and J by 3 bases, leaving 14 bases between them. The CDR3 runs 16 residues. The V gene's germline CDR1 is SGHDN and CDR2 FVKESK. The chain's CDR3 is CASSQDAEASHYGYTF. The CDR3 bases are TGTGCCAGCAGCCAAGATGCCGAGGCCAGTCACTATGGCTACACCTTC.

J is TRBJ2-1 and V is TRBV3-1; D possibly corresponds to TRBD2 (5 bases). Trimming took 1 base from V and 3 from J, leaving 28 bases between them. CDR3 length equals 21 residues. Germline V lookup: CDR1 LGHDT, CDR2 YNNKEL (reference sequence). In DNA form, the CDR3 reads TGTGCCAGCAGCCAAGTGGCGGGTGAGCTTTGGGAAGGTCTTGTCTACAATGAGCAGTTCTTC. Translated: CASSQVAGELWEGLVYNEQFF.

A single count supports this clonotype. This chain links TRBV4-2 with TRBJ2-5, with TRBD2 matching 7 bases. CDR3 length: 15 residues. Trimming removed 4 bases from V and 4 bases from J; junction bases left unmatched: 9. From germline, CDR1 is LGHNA and CDR2 YNFKEQ. CDR3 region: CASSPGTGGRETQYF. CDR3 nucleotides: TGTGCCAGCAGCCCGGGCACGGGGGGAAGAGAGACCCAGTACTTC.